The rows below give T cell receptor beta chains drawn from one sample of a study of T cell changes during pregnancy in multiple sclerosis. Clones were sequenced by immunoSEQ multiplex PCR, and TCRdb holds only the in-frame ones, with some missing. Among roughly 59,000 clones listed, approximately 93% were seen once. This sample comprised CD8+ T cells from peripheral blood mononuclear cells, obtained in the second trimester of pregnancy. The receptors here all came from a female donor with multiple sclerosis, enrolled in a pregnancy study. The CDR3 runs from the conserved cysteine through the conserved F or W. The D gene is left open where the match is weak. Some rows mark clone size as missing; the rest say once, few, many or name a class of expanded clone.

abundance: NA; j_gene: TRBJ1-1; d_gene: TRBD1; v_gene: TRBV6-1; CDR3nt: TGTGCCAGCAGTTCACAGGGGGCCGTCACTGAAGCTTTCTTT; CDR3aa: CASSSQGAVTEAFF
abundance: NA; j_gene: TRBJ2-7; d_gene: TRBD2; v_gene: TRBV9; CDR3nt: TGTGCCAGCAGCGGACGGACTAGCGGGATGGGTGAGCAGTACTTC; CDR3aa: CASSGRTSGMGEQYF
abundance: NA; j_gene: TRBJ1-1; d_gene: NA; v_gene: TRBV7-9; CDR3nt: TGTGCCAGCAGCCAGGGAAAAATCACTGAAGCTTTCTTT; CDR3aa: CASSQGKITEAFF
abundance: once; j_gene: TRBJ2-1; d_gene: NA; v_gene: TRBV30; CDR3nt: TGTGCCTGGAGTGTACGTCGGGATGCGAATGAGCAGTTCTTC; CDR3aa: CAWSVRRDANEQFF
abundance: NA; j_gene: TRBJ2-2; d_gene: NA; v_gene: TRBV6-4; CDR3nt: TGTGCCAGCAGTGACACTAGACGCACCGGGGAGCTGTTTTTT; CDR3aa: CASSDTRRTGELFF
abundance: NA; j_gene: TRBJ2-2; d_gene: TRBD2; v_gene: TRBV27; CDR3nt: TGTGCCAGCAGTCCTCTAGCGGGCGCGAACACCGGGGAGCTGTTTTTT; CDR3aa: CASSPLAGANTGELFF
abundance: NA; j_gene: TRBJ1-5; d_gene: NA; v_gene: TRBV5-1; CDR3nt: TGCGCCAGCAGCTTGGATATCAATCAGCCCCAGCATTTT; CDR3aa: CASSLDINQPQHF
abundance: NA; j_gene: TRBJ1-1; d_gene: TRBD1; v_gene: TRBV28; CDR3nt: TGTGCCAGCAGTTTAAGATTCGCAGGGGGCGGCGCTTTCTTT; CDR3aa: CASSLRFAGGGAFF
abundance: NA; j_gene: TRBJ1-5; d_gene: NA; v_gene: TRBV7-9; CDR3nt: TGTGCCAGCAGCTTATTTGGAGGGAATCAGCCCCAGCATTTT; CDR3aa: CASSLFGGNQPQHF
abundance: NA; j_gene: TRBJ1-1; d_gene: TRBD1; v_gene: TRBV2; CDR3nt: TGTGCCAGCAGTGACACAGGGGGCTCATTTGGATTACGCACTGAAGCTTTCTTT; CDR3aa: CASSDTGGSFGLRTEAFF
abundance: NA; j_gene: TRBJ1-1; d_gene: NA; v_gene: TRBV25-1; CDR3nt: TGTGCCAGCAGTGGCGCGGGGACCGAAGCTTTCTTT; CDR3aa: CASSGAGTEAFF
abundance: NA; j_gene: TRBJ1-2; d_gene: NA; v_gene: TRBV12-5; CDR3nt: TGTGCTAGTGGTTTGGTCGGAGGTGCAAATGGCTACACCTTC; CDR3aa: CASGLVGGANGYTF
abundance: NA; j_gene: TRBJ2-4; d_gene: NA; v_gene: TRBV7-9; CDR3nt: TGTGCCAGCAGCGGAGGGGGAGGGTCGGAGGAAAACATTCAGTACTTC; CDR3aa: CASSGGGGSEENIQYF
abundance: NA; j_gene: TRBJ2-5; d_gene: NA; v_gene: TRBV7-9; CDR3nt: TGTGCCAGCAGCCTCTCCCTACAAGAGACCCAGTACTTC; CDR3aa: CASSLSLQETQYF
abundance: NA; j_gene: TRBJ2-3; d_gene: NA; v_gene: TRBV7-9; CDR3nt: TGTGCCAGCAGCCCTCAGGGGAGTAGCACAGATACGCAGTATTTT; CDR3aa: CASSPQGSSTDTQYF
abundance: NA; j_gene: TRBJ1-1; d_gene: NA; v_gene: TRBV5-1; CDR3nt: TGCGCCAGCAGCTTGGGAGGGTACGTCACTGAAGCTTTCTTT; CDR3aa: CASSLGGYVTEAFF
abundance: NA; j_gene: TRBJ2-3; d_gene: TRBD2; v_gene: TRBV4-1; CDR3nt: TGCGCCAGCAGCCAAGAGGGATTCGGGAGCGGGAGGGCAGATACGCAGTATTTT; CDR3aa: CASSQEGFGSGRADTQYF
abundance: NA; j_gene: TRBJ2-7; d_gene: NA; v_gene: TRBV7-9; CDR3nt: TGTGCCAGCAGCTTAGCGGTCCCGGGGGACGAGCAGTACTTC; CDR3aa: CASSLAVPGDEQYF
abundance: NA; j_gene: TRBJ1-1; d_gene: NA; v_gene: TRBV7-9; CDR3nt: TGTGCCAGCAGCTTAGACAGGCCCAACACTGAAGCTTTCTTT; CDR3aa: CASSLDRPNTEAFF
abundance: NA; j_gene: TRBJ2-1; d_gene: TRBD1; v_gene: TRBV4-2; CDR3nt: TGTGCCAGCAGCCAACTAGGACAGGGGGGTCATGAGCAGTTCTTC; CDR3aa: CASSQLGQGGHEQFF
abundance: once; j_gene: TRBJ2-7; d_gene: NA; v_gene: TRBV4-1; CDR3nt: TGCGCCAGCAGCCCGGGACTGTCCTACGAGCAGTACTTC; CDR3aa: CASSPGLSYEQYF
abundance: NA; j_gene: TRBJ1-5; d_gene: NA; v_gene: TRBV27; CDR3nt: TGTGCCAGCAGCCTTCAGGGGCGGTATCAGCCCCAGCATTTT; CDR3aa: CASSLQGRYQPQHF
abundance: NA; j_gene: TRBJ2-1; d_gene: TRBD2; v_gene: TRBV5-1; CDR3nt: TGCGCCAGCAGCCCCCGGACTAGCGGGAGGAATGAGCAGTTCTTC; CDR3aa: CASSPRTSGRNEQFF
abundance: NA; j_gene: TRBJ2-7; d_gene: TRBD2; v_gene: TRBV9; CDR3nt: TGTGCCAGCAGCCCTGATAGCGGGAGCTGGCACGAGCAGTACTTC; CDR3aa: CASSPDSGSWHEQYF
abundance: NA; j_gene: TRBJ2-7; d_gene: NA; v_gene: TRBV5-6; CDR3nt: TGTGCCAGCAGCCCGCGGGCCAGTCTCCACGAGCAGTACTTC; CDR3aa: CASSPRASLHEQYF
abundance: NA; j_gene: TRBJ1-5; d_gene: NA; v_gene: TRBV7-2; CDR3nt: TGTGCCAGCAGCACGCCGGGAGGGTTACAGCCCCAGCATTTT; CDR3aa: CASSTPGGLQPQHF
abundance: NA; j_gene: TRBJ2-2; d_gene: NA; v_gene: TRBV19; CDR3nt: TGTGCCAGTAGTATAGATCTCAATAGAGAAGTATGGGAGCTGTTTTTT; CDR3aa: CASSIDLNREVWELFF
abundance: NA; j_gene: TRBJ2-7; d_gene: TRBD2; v_gene: TRBV13; CDR3nt: TGTGCCAGCAGCCCCTGGACTAGCGGGAGTAACGAGCAGTACTTC; CDR3aa: CASSPWTSGSNEQYF
abundance: NA; j_gene: TRBJ2-7; d_gene: TRBD1; v_gene: TRBV11-2; CDR3nt: TGTGCCAGCAGCTTAGGAAGGGACAGGGGACCCGAGCAGTACTTC; CDR3aa: CASSLGRDRGPEQYF
abundance: NA; j_gene: TRBJ2-7; d_gene: TRBD1; v_gene: TRBV2; CDR3nt: TGTGCCAGCAGGCCGGGACAGGCCACCTACGAGCAGTACTTC; CDR3aa: CASRPGQATYEQYF
abundance: NA; j_gene: TRBJ2-1; d_gene: NA; v_gene: TRBV29-1; CDR3nt: TGCAGCGTTGACCCGGACAATGAGCAGTTCTTC; CDR3aa: CSVDPDNEQFF
abundance: NA; j_gene: TRBJ1-5; d_gene: NA; v_gene: TRBV28; CDR3nt: TGTGCCAGCATACGGTTCCTTAGCAATCAGCCCCAGCATTTT; CDR3aa: CASIRFLSNQPQHF
abundance: NA; j_gene: TRBJ2-2; d_gene: NA; v_gene: TRBV7-9; CDR3nt: TGTGCCAGCAGCCACAGGGAAGGGGATGTCGGGGAGCTGTTTTTT; CDR3aa: CASSHREGDVGELFF
abundance: once; j_gene: TRBJ1-1; d_gene: TRBD1; v_gene: TRBV6-5; CDR3nt: TGTGCCAGCAGGCACAGGGGTATATCTGAAGCTTTCTTT; CDR3aa: CASRHRGISEAFF
abundance: NA; j_gene: TRBJ2-7; d_gene: NA; v_gene: TRBV5-8; CDR3nt: TGTGCCAGCAGCTGGGGGGTAGCGATACACGAGCAGTACTTC; CDR3aa: CASSWGVAIHEQYF
abundance: NA; j_gene: TRBJ2-7; d_gene: NA; v_gene: TRBV4-1; CDR3nt: TGCGCCAGCAGCCACGGGGGTAGCAGCGAGCAGTACTTC; CDR3aa: CASSHGGSSEQYF
abundance: once; j_gene: TRBJ2-1; d_gene: NA; v_gene: TRBV7-9; CDR3nt: TGTGCCAGCAGCTTAGAGACAGACAATGAGCAGTTCTTC; CDR3aa: CASSLETDNEQFF
abundance: NA; j_gene: TRBJ2-1; d_gene: TRBD2; v_gene: TRBV6-5; CDR3nt: TGTGCCAGCAAGGCTAGCGGGACTAACAATGAGCAGTTCTTC; CDR3aa: CASKASGTNNEQFF
abundance: NA; j_gene: TRBJ2-7; d_gene: NA; v_gene: TRBV11-2; CDR3nt: TGTGCCAGCAGCCAGAGGGACTCAAACTACGAGCAGTACTTC; CDR3aa: CASSQRDSNYEQYF
abundance: NA; j_gene: TRBJ2-2; d_gene: NA; v_gene: TRBV7-8; CDR3nt: TGTGCCCTTCGGGGTTCCGGGGAGCTGTTTTTT; CDR3aa: CALRGSGELFF
abundance: few; j_gene: TRBJ1-5; d_gene: NA; v_gene: TRBV30; CDR3nt: TGTGCCTGGGGAGATAATCAGCCCCAGCATTTT; CDR3aa: CAWGDNQPQHF
abundance: NA; j_gene: TRBJ2-5; d_gene: TRBD2; v_gene: TRBV4-2; CDR3nt: TGTGCCAGCAGCCTTAGCACGGGACTAGCGGGGTACCAAGAGACCCAGTACTTC; CDR3aa: CASSLSTGLAGYQETQYF
abundance: once; j_gene: TRBJ2-1; d_gene: TRBD2; v_gene: TRBV6-4; CDR3nt: TGTGCCAGCAGTCCGGGACTAGCGGGAGTCAATGAGCAGTTCTTC; CDR3aa: CASSPGLAGVNEQFF
abundance: once; j_gene: TRBJ2-7; d_gene: NA; v_gene: TRBV11-2; CDR3nt: TGTGCCAGCAGCTTAGGGCCGGGCCGGGATGGATACGAGCAGTACTTC; CDR3aa: CASSLGPGRDGYEQYF
abundance: NA; j_gene: TRBJ2-7; d_gene: TRBD1; v_gene: TRBV25-1; CDR3nt: TGTGCCAGCAGTGAATATTGGGACAGGGTAGTCTACGAGCAGTACTTC; CDR3aa: CASSEYWDRVVYEQYF
abundance: NA; j_gene: TRBJ2-7; d_gene: TRBD1; v_gene: TRBV28; CDR3nt: TGTGCCAGCAGTGCGACAGGGGCCGAGCAGTACTTC; CDR3aa: CASSATGAEQYF
abundance: NA; j_gene: TRBJ2-3; d_gene: TRBD2; v_gene: TRBV4-1; CDR3nt: TGCGCCAGCAGCCAAGTGGTTGGGAGGGCAACAGATACGCAGTATTTT; CDR3aa: CASSQVVGRATDTQYF
abundance: once; j_gene: TRBJ2-3; d_gene: NA; v_gene: TRBV9; CDR3nt: TGTGCCAGCAGCGTAGCTCTATCCGGGAGTAATACGCAGTATTTT; CDR3aa: CASSVALSGSNTQYF
abundance: NA; j_gene: TRBJ2-3; d_gene: TRBD2; v_gene: TRBV11-2; CDR3nt: TGTGCCAGCAGCTTTAGCGGGAGTTGGACAGATACGCAGTATTTT; CDR3aa: CASSFSGSWTDTQYF
abundance: NA; j_gene: TRBJ2-2; d_gene: TRBD2; v_gene: TRBV30; CDR3nt: TGTGCCTGGAGTGCCTATTCCGGGACTAGCGGATTAAACACCGGGGAGCTGTTTTTT; CDR3aa: CAWSAYSGTSGLNTGELFF
abundance: NA; j_gene: TRBJ2-7; d_gene: TRBD1; v_gene: TRBV27; CDR3nt: TGTGCCAGCAGTTTATTGACAGGGGGAGGCGACGAGCAGTACTTC; CDR3aa: CASSLLTGGGDEQYF